The T cell receptor beta chain described here comes from a study of CD8+ T cells in alopecia areata. Treatment: oral pan-JAK inhibitor, 5-10 mg twice daily. Findings of the study overall: Because one nonresponder was included, the link of baseline CD8+ expansion to response is considered uncertain.

After isolation, RNA underwent reverse transcription to generate cDNA as the sequencing template. The repertoire was sequenced with immunoSEQ multiplex PCR; TCRdb's copy has only in-frame clones and lacks some. The profile shows about 190,000 clones, 45% to 65% of them singletons. This clone has more than one count but fewer than ten. Its antigen is not identified. Germline-derived CDR1 and CDR2 are MNHEY and SVGAGI. The CDR3 runs to 14 residues. Trimming shortened V by 5 bases and J by 9 bases, and 18 bases separated the two germline ends. The J gene is TRBJ2-3, the V gene TRBV6-5, with a weak D call TRBD2 (6 bases). The sequence derives from a human donor with alopecia areata. The source material was CD4+ T cells sorted from blood, sampled at week 4, from a patient treated with tofacitinib. The CDR3 coding sequence is TGTGCCAGCAGTACCCCCGGAGGCCGGGGGACGCAGTATTTT. Residues: CASSTPGGRGTQYF.